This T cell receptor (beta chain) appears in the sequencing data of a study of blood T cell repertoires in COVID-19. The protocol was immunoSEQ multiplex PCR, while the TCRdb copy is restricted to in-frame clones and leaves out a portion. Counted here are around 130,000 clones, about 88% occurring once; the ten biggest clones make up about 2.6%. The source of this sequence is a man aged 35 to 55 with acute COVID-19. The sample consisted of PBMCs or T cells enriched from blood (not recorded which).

CDR3 in amino acids: CASSLSTGLAGATDTQYF. CDR3 coding DNA: TGCGCCAGCAGCTTATCGACGGGACTAGCGGGAGCGACAGATACGCAGTATTTT. J is TRBJ2-3 and V is TRBV5-1; 14 bases fit TRBD2. V shed 2 bases and J 3 bases; nucleotides not matched to a gene: 8. In germline, CDR1 is SGHRS, CDR2 YFSETQ. This CDR3 is 18 amino acids long.